This TCR beta chain was found in a study of cytomegalovirus exposure and HLA in healthy donors. With 60 Vbeta and 13 Jbeta primers, the PCR was carried out. Assay used: immunoSEQ multiplex PCR; TCRdb lists only in-frame clones, some missing. The data contain 54,000 or so clones, approximately 52% of them seen just once; the ten biggest clones take up over 9.5%. The trim removed 5 bases at V and 3 bases at J, leaving 3 bases unmatched. Per the germline V gene, CDR1 is SGHTA and CDR2 is FQGNSA. The CDR3 extends over 14 amino acids. The chain uses TRBV7-2 and TRBJ2-7; 11 bases map to TRBD1. The sequencing input was PBMCs. This clonotype was sampled from a human donor in good health. The CDR3 sequence is CASSHGTGGYEQYF. The CDR3, as DNA: TGTGCCAGCAGCCATGGGACAGGGGGCTACGAGCAGTACTTC. Together with reference TRBV7-2 and TRBJ2-7, the CDR3 gives the full variable domain: GAGVSQSPSNKVTEKGKDVELRCDPISGHTALYWYRQSLGQGLEFLIYFQGNSAPDKSGLPSDRFSAERTGGSVSTLTIQRTQQEDSAVYLCASSHGTGGYEQYFGPGTRLTVT.